This TCR beta chain was documented in a study of shared T cell receptors in the human thymus. Note on this clone: One end of the junction varies from germline; a read error may be responsible.

Data came from immunoSEQ multiplex PCR; TCRdb stores just in-frame clones and leaves some out. This table holds hundreds of thousands of clones, 70% to 90% found once. These records were also assigned to another study, of human thymus T cells.

The sequence was collected from a boy younger than two with a congenital heart defect. The material sequenced was thymocytes.

The CDR3 sequence: CASTGLAGAGRSGETQYF. The CDR3 DNA reads as TGTGCAAGCACAGGACTAGCGGGAGCGGGTAGGAGCGGGGAGACCCAGTACTTC. The chain is built from TRBV2 and TRBJ2-5, with 13 bases identical to TRBD2. This CDR3 has 18 residues. Germline V gene sequence: CDR1 SNHLY, CDR2 FYNNEI. The full variable domain, its missing parts supplied by reference TRBV2 and TRBJ2-5, is EPEVTQTPSHQVTQMGQEVILRCVPISNHLYFYWYRQILGQKVEFLVSFYNNEISEKSEIFDDQFSVERPDGSNFTLKIRSTKLEDSAMYFCASTGLAGAGRSGETQYFGPGTRLLVL.